The rows below give T cell receptor beta chains drawn from one sample of a study of OX40 agonist ivuxolimab in advanced cancers. Method: immunoSEQ multiplex PCR; TCRdb's copy keeps in-frame clones and lacks some. This sample has approximately 74,000 clones, with 90% found just once. This material consisted of CD4+ or CD8+ T cells sorted from blood, taken in a trial of the OX40 agonist ivuxolimab. The receptor source for this set is an adult with an advanced solid tumor such as melanoma, head and neck, liver or kidney cancer. The conserved cysteine and the conserved F or W are not part of the CDR3 here.

J gene | V gene | CDR3 protein
TRBJ2-5 | TRBV9 | ASSELGTGNQY
TRBJ2-4 | TRBV11-3 | ASSLRGGLLAKNIQY
TRBJ2-7 | TRBV2 | ASRRDSGGEQY
TRBJ2-5 | TRBV13 | ASSFPVRETQY
TRBJ1-1 | TRBV29-1 | SVAGTGTNTEAF
TRBJ1-1 | TRBV5-4 | ASNKSRRGWTEAF
TRBJ1-6 | TRBV5-8 | ASSPLAPLH
TRBJ1-4 | TRBV27 | ASQTRGEKLF
TRBJ1-2 | TRBV5-5 | ASSSTGVGYGYT
TRBJ2-7 | TRBV12-5 | ASGPFYEQY
TRBJ1-5 | TRBV6-6 | ASSQSDSSNQPQH
TRBJ2-5 | TRBV5-1 | ASSLSGETQY
TRBJ1-2 | TRBV5-4 | ASSGRQGLDYGYT
TRBJ2-2 | TRBV9 | ASARPTGGELF
TRBJ2-5 | TRBV7-9 | ASSRDFVGETQY
TRBJ2-7 | TRBV19 | ASSRTFPPRLEQY
TRBJ2-7 | TRBV19 | ASQGSGTYEQY
TRBJ2-5 | TRBV14 | ASSLGGGTQY
TRBJ1-2 | TRBV27 | ASSPFGTSVGYT
TRBJ1-1 | TRBV30 | AWSPGTGLTEAF
TRBJ2-1 | TRBV4-1 | ASSQEPGLALYNEQF
TRBJ1-5 | TRBV6-1 | ASSFTGQMPQH
TRBJ2-3 | TRBV2 | ASMSGGATDTQY
TRBJ1-5 | TRBV1 | TSSQDTLGQGSNQPQH
TRBJ2-7 | TRBV4-2 | ASSHHPGTGVYEQY
TRBJ2-3 | TRBV7-3 | ASSLIGDTQY
TRBJ1-2 | TRBV19 | ASLGTRGYGYT
TRBJ1-1 | TRBV11-2 | ASSRITATGALPNTEAF
TRBJ2-5 | TRBV14 | ASSQDFSGRRIQETQY
TRBJ2-5 | TRBV6-5 | ASSYSNWQETQY
TRBJ1-1 | TRBV7-9 | ASSSGQDGTEAF
NA | TRBV11-3 | ASSVLAGASFSEQY
TRBJ2-5 | TRBV7-2 | ASSLAGPGRETQY
TRBJ2-3 | TRBV2 | ASSEPAGPGTDTQY
TRBJ2-7 | TRBV29-1 | SVTAVNYEQY
TRBJ2-1 | TRBV7-7 | ASSLDPNSYNEQF
TRBJ1-4 | TRBV5-1 | ASSMSRGTGEKLF
TRBJ1-2 | TRBV9 | ASTPEQRPWGYT
TRBJ1-6 | TRBV11-2 | ASSRDRFNSPLH
TRBJ1-3 | TRBV5-1 | ASSLVGTGDSGNTIY
TRBJ2-5 | TRBV10-3 | ATKVGDETQY
TRBJ1-2 | TRBV10-3 | AISEYSYGYT
TRBJ2-4 | TRBV27 | ASIDTGGNIQY
TRBJ2-1 | TRBV2 | ASSVISGDYNEQF
TRBJ2-7 | TRBV6-4 | ASSDSKRMGQGDTYEQY
TRBJ2-3 | TRBV11-3 | ASSLEGTSGMDTQY
TRBJ2-7 | TRBV10-3 | AMGRTYEQY
TRBJ1-5 | TRBV19 | ASSISEGRPQH
TRBJ1-1 | TRBV6-5 | ASSYRVGNTEAF
TRBJ1-1 | TRBV9 | ASSVDGDRAGEAF
TRBJ2-2 | TRBV27 | ASGEAGRATGELF
TRBJ2-1 | TRBV9 | ASSVGGMRNEQF
TRBJ2-1 | TRBV10-3 | AIRASGGLGRVNEQF
TRBJ1-2 | TRBV4-3 | ASSQDQGETYGYT